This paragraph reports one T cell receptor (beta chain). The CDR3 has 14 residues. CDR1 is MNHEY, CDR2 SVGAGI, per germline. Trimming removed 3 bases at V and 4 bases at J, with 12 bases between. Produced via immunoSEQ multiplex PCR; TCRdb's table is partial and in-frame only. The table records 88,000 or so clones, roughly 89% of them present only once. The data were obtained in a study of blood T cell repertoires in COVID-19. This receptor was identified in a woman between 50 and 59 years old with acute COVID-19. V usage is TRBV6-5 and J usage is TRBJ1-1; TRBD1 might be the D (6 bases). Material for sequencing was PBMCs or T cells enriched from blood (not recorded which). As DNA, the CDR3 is TGTGCCAGCAGTTATGCGGGGGCAGCCACTGAAGCTTTCTTT. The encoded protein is CASSYAGAATEAFF.